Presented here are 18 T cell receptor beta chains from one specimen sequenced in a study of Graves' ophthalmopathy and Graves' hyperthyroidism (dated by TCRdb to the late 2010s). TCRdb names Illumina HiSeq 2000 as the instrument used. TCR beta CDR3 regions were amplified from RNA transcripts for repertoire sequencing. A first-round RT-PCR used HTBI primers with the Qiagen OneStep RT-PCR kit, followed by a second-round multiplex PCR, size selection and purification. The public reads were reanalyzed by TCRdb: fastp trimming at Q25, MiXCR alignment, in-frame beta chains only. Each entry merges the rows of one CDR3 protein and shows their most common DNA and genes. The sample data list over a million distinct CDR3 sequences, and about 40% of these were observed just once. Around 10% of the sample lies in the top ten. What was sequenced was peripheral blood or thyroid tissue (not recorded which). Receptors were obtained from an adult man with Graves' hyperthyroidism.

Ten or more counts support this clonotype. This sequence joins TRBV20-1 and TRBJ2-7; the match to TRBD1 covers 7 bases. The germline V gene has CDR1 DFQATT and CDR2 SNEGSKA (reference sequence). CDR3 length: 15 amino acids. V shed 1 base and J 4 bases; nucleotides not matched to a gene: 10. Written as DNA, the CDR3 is TGCAGTGCTAGAGTTATAGGGGGCCGTGTGTACGAGCAGTACTTC. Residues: CSARVIGGRVYEQYF.

This CDR3 reads CASSLGTQGTGTSGRLEQYF. The CDR3 DNA follows: TGTGCCAGCAGTTTAGGCACACAAGGCACCGGGACTAGCGGGAGGCTCGAGCAGTACTTC. The gene calls are TRBV12-3 or TRBV12-4 and TRBJ2-7, with 15 bases matching TRBD2. V shed 1 base, J shed 6 bases, and the junction held 16 bases outside the gene matches. The CDR3 loop spans 20 amino acids.

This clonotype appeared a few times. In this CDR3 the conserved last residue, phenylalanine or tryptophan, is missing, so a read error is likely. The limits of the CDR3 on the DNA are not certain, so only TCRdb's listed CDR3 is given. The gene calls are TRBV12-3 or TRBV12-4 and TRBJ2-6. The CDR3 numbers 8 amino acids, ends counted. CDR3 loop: CASKRGTS.

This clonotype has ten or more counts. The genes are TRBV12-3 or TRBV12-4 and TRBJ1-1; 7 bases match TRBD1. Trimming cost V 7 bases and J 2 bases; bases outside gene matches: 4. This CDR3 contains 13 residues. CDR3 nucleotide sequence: TGTGCCAGCAAAGGGACAGCCAACACTGAAGCTTTCTTT. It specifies CASKGTANTEAFF.

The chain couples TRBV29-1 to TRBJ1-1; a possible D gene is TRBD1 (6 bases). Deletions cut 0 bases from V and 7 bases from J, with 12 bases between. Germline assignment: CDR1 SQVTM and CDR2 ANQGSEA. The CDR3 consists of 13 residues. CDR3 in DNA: TGCAGCGTTGAAGATCTGGGGGCGGGTGAAGCTTTCTTT. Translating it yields CSVEDLGAGEAFF.

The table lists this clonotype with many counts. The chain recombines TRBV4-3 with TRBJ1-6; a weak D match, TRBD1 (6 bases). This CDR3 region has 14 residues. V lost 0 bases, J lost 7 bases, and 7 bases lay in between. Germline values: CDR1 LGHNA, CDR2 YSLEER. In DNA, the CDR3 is TGCGCCAGCAGCCAAGAGGGGGCGAATTCACCCCTCCACTTT. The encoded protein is CASSQEGANSPLHF.

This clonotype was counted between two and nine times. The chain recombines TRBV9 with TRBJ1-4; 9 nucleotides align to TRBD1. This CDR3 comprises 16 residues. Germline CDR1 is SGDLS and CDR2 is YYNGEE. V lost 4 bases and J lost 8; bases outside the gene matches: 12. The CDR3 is CASSSSPGQGGEKLFF. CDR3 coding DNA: TGTGCCAGCAGCTCAAGTCCGGGACAGGGAGGAGAAAAACTGTTTTTT.

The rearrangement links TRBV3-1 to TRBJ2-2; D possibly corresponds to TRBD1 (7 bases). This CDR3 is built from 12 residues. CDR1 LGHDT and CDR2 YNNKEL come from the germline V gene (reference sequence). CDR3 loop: CACRGAPGELFF. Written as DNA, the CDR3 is TGTGCGTGCAGGGGGGCCCCCGGGGAGCTGTTTTTT.

CDR3 sequence reads: CSARSERPVPDTQYF. CDR3 DNA sequence: TGCAGTGCTCGTAGCGAGCGTCCTGTTCCGGATACGCAGTATTTT. The rearrangement uses TRBV20-1 and TRBJ2-3, with a tentative D call TRBD2 (5 bases). Per germline, CDR1 DFQATT and CDR2 SNEGSKA (reference sequence). CDR3 length: 15 residues. V lost 5 bases and J lost 6, with 21 bases in between.

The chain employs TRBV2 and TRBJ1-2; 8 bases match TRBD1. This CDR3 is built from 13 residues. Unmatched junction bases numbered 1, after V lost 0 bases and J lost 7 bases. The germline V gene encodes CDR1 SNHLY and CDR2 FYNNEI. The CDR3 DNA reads TGTGCCAGCAGTGAAGCAGGACAGGGTGGCTACACCTTC. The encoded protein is CASSEAGQGGYTF.

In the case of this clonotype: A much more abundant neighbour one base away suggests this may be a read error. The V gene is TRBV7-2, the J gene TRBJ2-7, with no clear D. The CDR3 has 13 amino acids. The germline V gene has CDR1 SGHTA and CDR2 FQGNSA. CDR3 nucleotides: TGTGCCGGCAGCTTAATCTCTTCCTACGAGCAGTACTTC. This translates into CAGSLISSYEQYF.

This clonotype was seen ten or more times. CDR3 nucleotides: TGTGCCAGCAGCTTCGGCGCCAATCAGCCCCAGCATTTT. Amino acids: CASSFGANQPQHF. The rearrangement joins TRBV7-9 to TRBJ1-5, with no clear D. The CDR3 is made up of 13 amino acids. Per the germline V gene, CDR1 is SEHNR and CDR2 is FQNEAQ (reference sequence). Deletions cut 3 bases from V and 3 bases from J, with 6 bases between.

CDR3: CSASDTYIDEQYF. The CDR3 DNA reads TGCAGTGCCTCTGACACTTACATAGACGAGCAGTACTTC. The chain links TRBV20-1 to TRBJ2-7; D gene uncertain. V gave up 6 bases and J gave up 5 bases, with 17 bases separating them. The germline gives CDR1 DFQATT, CDR2 SNEGSKA (reference sequence). CDR3 length equals 13 residues.

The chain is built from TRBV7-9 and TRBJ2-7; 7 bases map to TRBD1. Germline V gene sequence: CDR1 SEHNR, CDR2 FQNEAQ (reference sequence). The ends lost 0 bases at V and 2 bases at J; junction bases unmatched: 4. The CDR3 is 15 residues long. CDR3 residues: CASSLARQGTYEQYF. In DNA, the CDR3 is TGTGCCAGCAGCTTAGCGCGACAGGGAACCTACGAGCAGTACTTC. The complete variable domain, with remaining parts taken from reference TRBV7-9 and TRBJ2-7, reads DTGVSQNPRHKITKRGQNVTFRCDPISEHNRLYWYRQTLGQGPEFLTYFQNEAQLEKSRLLSDRFSAERPKGSFSTLEIQRTEQGDSAMYLCASSLARQGTYEQYFGPGTRLTVT.

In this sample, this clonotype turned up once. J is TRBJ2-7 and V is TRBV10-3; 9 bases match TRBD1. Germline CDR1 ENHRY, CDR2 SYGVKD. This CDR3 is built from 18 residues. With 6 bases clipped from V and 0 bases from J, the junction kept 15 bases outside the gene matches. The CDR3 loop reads CAISSQALLTGGSYEQYF. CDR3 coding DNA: TGTGCCATCAGCAGCCAGGCCTTGCTGACAGGGGGCTCCTACGAGCAGTACTTC.

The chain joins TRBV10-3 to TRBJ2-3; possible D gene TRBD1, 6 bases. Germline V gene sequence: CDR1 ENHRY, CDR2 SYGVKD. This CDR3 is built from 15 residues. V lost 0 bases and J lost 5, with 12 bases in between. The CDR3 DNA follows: TGTGCCATCAGTGAGTCAGTGGGGGCGCAAGATACGCAGTATTTT. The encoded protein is CAISESVGAQDTQYF.

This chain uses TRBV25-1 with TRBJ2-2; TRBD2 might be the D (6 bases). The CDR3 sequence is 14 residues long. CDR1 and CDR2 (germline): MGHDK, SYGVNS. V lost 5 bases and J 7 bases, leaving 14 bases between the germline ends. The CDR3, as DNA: TGTGCCAGCAGTTACGGCGGGGAAAACGGGGAGCTGTTTTTT. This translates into CASSYGGENGELFF. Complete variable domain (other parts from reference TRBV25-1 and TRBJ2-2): EADIYQTPRYLVIGTGKKITLECSQTMGHDKMYWYQQDPGMELHLIHYSYGVNSTEKGDLSSESTVSRIRTEHFPLTLESARPSHTSQYLCASSYGGENGELFFGEGSRLTVL.

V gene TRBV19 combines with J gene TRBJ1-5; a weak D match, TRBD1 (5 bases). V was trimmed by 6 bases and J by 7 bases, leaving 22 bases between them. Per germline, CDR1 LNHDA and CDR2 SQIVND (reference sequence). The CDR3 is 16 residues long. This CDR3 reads CASRSSGTAYKQPQHF. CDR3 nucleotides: TGTGCCAGTAGAAGTAGCGGGACCGCCTACAAGCAGCCCCAGCATTTT.